This T cell receptor beta chain appears in the sequencing data of a study of T-cell reconstitution after alpha-beta-depleted transplantation in children. Unique molecular identifiers were incorporated when the TCRbeta library was constructed. TCRdb used MiXCR to reprocess the PCR reads, holding one entry per CDR3 protein. Here the sample spans around 960,000 distinct CDR3 sequences, less than 30% being singletons. Germline trimming cut 6 bases from V and 0 bases from J; bases unmatched to any gene: 8. Germline CDR1 is SGHTS and CDR2 is YDEGEE. This CDR3 region has 16 residues. For this clonotype: As yet, its antigen is unknown.

Broader study findings: As was reported, about two months after transplant, alpha-beta T cells came from several hundred expanded graft clones. When one year had passed after transplant, most T-cell counts and diversity came from newly produced T cells. Diversity of TCRbeta at day 60 was high in some patients, arising from surviving recipient T cells and thymic progenitors.

This chain uses TRBV5-8 with TRBJ2-1, with 8 bases aligning to TRBD2. The clonotype originates from a boy under three years old who had a stem cell transplant for SCID, so the T cells may come from the graft donor. The specimen was PBMCs, mostly from graft donor cells, collected 360 days after TCRalphabeta/CD19-depleted stem cell transplant. The CDR3 is CASNLWRGVSYNEQFF. CDR3 in DNA: TGTGCCAGCAACCTCTGGCGGGGGGTCTCCTACAATGAGCAGTTCTTC. Full variable domain (remainder filled in from reference TRBV5-8 and TRBJ2-1): EAGVTQSPTHLIKTRGQQATLRCSPISGHTSVYWYQQALGLGLQFLLWYDEGEERNRGNFPPRFSGRQFPNYSSELNVNALELEDSALYLCASNLWRGVSYNEQFFGPGTRLTVL.